What follows are 14 T cell receptor beta chains derived from one specimen sequenced in a study of T-cell reconstitution after alpha-beta-depleted transplantation in children. A library of TCRbeta sequences, prepared with unique molecular identifiers, was generated. Using its own MiXCR run on the PCR reads, TCRdb lists one record per CDR3 protein. The sample records 250,000 or so distinct CDR3 sequences, about 24% being singletons. Sequenced material: PBMCs, mostly from graft donor cells, taken 360 days after TCRalphabeta/CD19-depleted stem cell transplant. The origin of the receptors is a female patient aged 2-9 years who had a stem cell transplant for congenital amegakaryocytic thrombocytopenia, so the T cells may come from the graft donor.

This clonotype has more than one count but fewer than ten. The V gene is TRBV27, the J gene TRBJ2-7; either TRBD1 or TRBD2 may supply D (5 bases each). V dropped 8 bases and J dropped 1 base, with 9 bases sitting between them. Per germline, CDR1 MNHEY and CDR2 SMNVEV (reference sequence). This CDR3 comprises 12 residues. The CDR3 DNA reads as TGTGCCAGCCGGGACGGATCCTACGAGCAGTACTTC. It encodes CASRDGSYEQYF.

The rearrangement links TRBV6-2 or TRBV6-3 to TRBJ2-5, with D unclear. The CDR3 sequence is 13 residues long. CDR1 is MNHEY, CDR2 SVGEGT, per germline. Trimming left V 3 bases short and J 3 bases short, with 8 bases between. The DNA for the CDR3 is TGTGCCAGCAGTTATTTCCGGAAAGAGACCCAGTACTTC. Amino acids: CASSYFRKETQYF.

Many counts were recorded for this clonotype. The rearrangement links TRBV12-3 or TRBV12-4 to TRBJ1-5; no reliable D call. Trimming removed 2 bases at V and 6 bases at J, with 5 bases between. CDR3 length equals 12 residues. The CDR3 DNA reads as TGTGCCAGCAGTTTATTTGGTCAGCCCCAGCATTTT. It yields the protein CASSLFGQPQHF.

This rearrangement joins TRBV6-5 to TRBJ2-7; 10 nucleotides agree with TRBD2. The CDR3 loop spans 14 amino acids. The germline CDR1 and CDR2 sequences are MNHEY and SVGAGI. V dropped 0 bases and J dropped 7; count of bases not matched to a gene: 3. DNA for the CDR3: TGTGCCAGCAGTTACTCGGGACTAGCGAGGGAGCAGTACTTC. Translated, it gives CASSYSGLAREQYF.

This clonotype was seen more than once but under ten times. V gene TRBV20-1 combines with J gene TRBJ1-3; TRBD1 agrees at 7 bases. Looked up from germline, CDR1 is DFQATT and CDR2 is SNEGSKA (reference sequence). The CDR3 runs to 13 residues. V lost 6 bases to trimming and J lost 4 bases; unmatched junction nucleotides: 6. The CDR3 region is CSADQGVGNTIYF. CDR3 bases: TGCAGTGCGGATCAGGGGGTAGGAAACACCATATATTTT.

This chain joins TRBV7-9 and TRBJ2-3; 7 positions agree with TRBD2. CDR3 length: 14 amino acids. Germline CDR1 reads SEHNR; CDR2 reads FQNEAQ (reference sequence). Germline trimming cut 6 bases from V and 4 bases from J; bases unmatched to any gene: 7. Here the CDR3 DNA reads TGTGCCAGCAGAAGGATAGCGGGCCCAGATACGCAGTATTTT. Translating it yields CASRRIAGPDTQYF.

This clonotype appeared a few times. The rearrangement joins TRBV20-1 to TRBJ2-7; 7 bases are a match to TRBD2. Germline CDR1 reads DFQATT; CDR2 reads SNEGSKA (reference sequence). The V segment lost 6 bases and the J segment 4 bases; nucleotides outside the gene matches: 9. The CDR3 totals 13 residues. The CDR3 sequence: CSAGLGEGYEQYF. DNA for the CDR3: TGCAGTGCCGGACTAGGGGAAGGGTACGAGCAGTACTTC.

This clonotype was detected a few times. The chain joins TRBV6-1 to TRBJ1-3; 8 bases are a match to TRBD1. This CDR3 is built from 15 residues. CDR1 is MNHNS, CDR2 SASEGT, per germline. Losses at the gene ends were 1 base for V and 6 bases for J; bases not matched to a gene: 5. The CDR3 DNA follows: TGTGCCAGCAGTGAAGTTTACAGGGGGGTAAACACCATATATTTT. It encodes CASSEVYRGVNTIYF.

This clonotype was detected only a few times. The CDR3 spells CASPFCLDYGYTF. CDR3 in DNA: TGCGCCAGCCCCTTCTGCTTAGACTATGGCTACACCTTC. The chain uses TRBV4-1 and TRBJ1-2; the D is unclear. V was pared by 8 bases and J by 3 bases, with 13 bases between. CDR3 length: 13 residues. From germline, CDR1 is MGHRA and CDR2 YSYEKL.

The chain is built from TRBV27 and TRBJ1-5; 8 bases line up with TRBD1. This CDR3 is 13 amino acids long. The germline V gene encodes CDR1 MNHEY and CDR2 SMNVEV (reference sequence). J gave up 7 bases and V 6 bases, and 5 bases lay outside the gene matches. The CDR3 DNA is TGTGCCAGCAGGCCAACAGGGGGACAGCCCCAGCATTTT. This translates into CASRPTGGQPQHF.

This chain links TRBV21-1 with TRBJ2-3; TRBD2, the table's D call, was not compared with the DNA. TRBV21-1 is classified as a pseudogene. The CDR3 covers 17 residues. CDR3 nucleotides: TGTGCCAGCAGCGGCCAGACTAGCGGGAACAGCACAGATACGCAGTATTTT. This sequence encodes CASSGQTSGNSTDTQYF.

This clonotype was detected only a few times. The chain joins TRBV5-1 to TRBJ2-2; D gene ambiguous. V was trimmed by 4 bases and J by 2 bases, leaving 9 bases between them. The CDR3 contains 14 residues. CDR1 and CDR2 (germline): SGHRS, YFSETQ. As DNA, the CDR3 is TGCGCCAGCAGCGAGACACTTAACACCGGGGAGCTGTTTTTT. It is translated as CASSETLNTGELFF.

The genes are TRBV7-9 and TRBJ2-7, with 9 positions matching TRBD1. The germline V gene has CDR1 SEHNR and CDR2 FQNEAQ (reference sequence). CDR3 size: 15 residues. V lost 5 bases and J lost 3; bases outside the gene matches: 8. The CDR3 DNA is TGTGCCAGCAGCCAATCGGGACAGGGCCACTACGAGCAGTACTTC. Protein sequence: CASSQSGQGHYEQYF. The whole variable domain, remainder taken from reference TRBV7-9 and TRBJ2-7, is DTGVSQNPRHKITKRGQNVTFRCDPISEHNRLYWYRQTLGQGPEFLTYFQNEAQLEKSRLLSDRFSAERPKGSFSTLEIQRTEQGDSAMYLCASSQSGQGHYEQYFGPGTRLTVT.

This clonotype was detected only a few times. The chain recombines TRBV3-1 with TRBJ2-2; no firm D call. The CDR3 consists of 11 residues. CDR1 LGHDT and CDR2 YNNKEL come from the germline V gene (reference sequence). With 2 bases removed from V and 9 bases from J, the gap between germline ends came to 4 bases. The CDR3 DNA reads as TGTGCCAGCAGCCAACGGCGGGAGCTGTTTTTT. Protein sequence: CASSQRRELFF.